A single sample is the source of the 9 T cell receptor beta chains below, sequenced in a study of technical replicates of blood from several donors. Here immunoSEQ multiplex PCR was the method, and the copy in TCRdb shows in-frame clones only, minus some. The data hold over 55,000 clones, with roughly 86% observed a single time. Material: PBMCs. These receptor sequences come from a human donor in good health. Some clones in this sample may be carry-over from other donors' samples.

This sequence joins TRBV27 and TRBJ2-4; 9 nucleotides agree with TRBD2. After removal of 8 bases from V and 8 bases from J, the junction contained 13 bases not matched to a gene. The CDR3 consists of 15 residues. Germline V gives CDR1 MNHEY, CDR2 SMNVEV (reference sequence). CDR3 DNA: TGTGCCAGCGGGTGGCCGGCGGGAGGGGAGTACATTCAGTACTTC. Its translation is CASGWPAGGEYIQYF.

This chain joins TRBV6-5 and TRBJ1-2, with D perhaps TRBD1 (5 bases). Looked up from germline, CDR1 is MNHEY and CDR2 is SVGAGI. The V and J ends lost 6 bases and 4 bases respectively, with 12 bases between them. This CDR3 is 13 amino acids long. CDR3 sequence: CASSPGGGYGYTF. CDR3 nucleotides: TGTGCCAGCAGCCCGGGGGGGGGCTATGGCTACACCTTC.

This chain's CDR3 is CASSPPAETQYF. In nucleotides, the CDR3 is TGCGCCAGCAGCCCCCCCGCGGAGACCCAGTACTTC. V usage is TRBV5-1 and J usage is TRBJ2-5, with unresolved D. Germline V lookup: CDR1 SGHRS, CDR2 YFSETQ. The CDR3 consists of 12 residues. The V end was cut by 4 bases, the J end by 5 bases, with 9 bases between.

The CDR3 DNA is TGTGCCAGCAGCTTAGCGCGGGAGGTAACTAAAGCTTTCTTT. This sequence encodes CASSLAREVTKAFF. The rearrangement uses TRBV7-9 and TRBJ1-1, with D uncertain. The CDR3 has 14 residues. V was cut by 0 bases and J by 9 bases, with 14 bases left in between. Germline CDR1 reads SEHNR; CDR2 reads FQNEAQ (reference sequence).

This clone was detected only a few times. The CDR3, as DNA: TGTGCCAGCAGCCCCGACAGGGGGCGCGAACAGCCCCAGCATTTT. Residues: CASSPDRGREQPQHF. The chain combines TRBV2 with TRBJ1-5, with 10 bases matching TRBD1. Germline CDR1 and CDR2: SNHLY and FYNNEI. V trimming: 6 bases; J trimming: 7 bases; junction bases outside the gene matches: 9. The CDR3 runs to 15 residues.

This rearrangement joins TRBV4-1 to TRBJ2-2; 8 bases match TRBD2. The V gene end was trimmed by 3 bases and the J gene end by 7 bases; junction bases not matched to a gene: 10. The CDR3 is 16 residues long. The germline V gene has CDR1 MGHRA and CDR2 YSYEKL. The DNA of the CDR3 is TGCGCCAGCAGCCATGGCGGGGGGCGGCGGGGCGGGGAGCTGTTTTTT. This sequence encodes CASSHGGGRRGGELFF.

The CDR3 region is CAWKSQAGGYEQYF. CDR3 DNA: TGTGCCTGGAAGAGTCAAGCGGGAGGCTACGAGCAGTACTTC. The J gene is TRBJ2-7, the V gene TRBV30; 9 bases match TRBD2. Trimming took 4 bases from V and 3 from J; bases not matched to a gene: 7. Germline V CDR1 and CDR2: GTSNPN, SVGIG (reference sequence). This CDR3 contains 14 residues.

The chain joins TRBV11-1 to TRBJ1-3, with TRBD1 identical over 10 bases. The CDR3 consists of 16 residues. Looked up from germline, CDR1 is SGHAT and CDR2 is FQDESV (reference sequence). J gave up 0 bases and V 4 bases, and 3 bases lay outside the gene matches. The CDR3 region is CASSWDRGSSGNTIYF. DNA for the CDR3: TGTGCCAGCAGCTGGGACAGGGGAAGCTCTGGAAACACCATATATTTT.

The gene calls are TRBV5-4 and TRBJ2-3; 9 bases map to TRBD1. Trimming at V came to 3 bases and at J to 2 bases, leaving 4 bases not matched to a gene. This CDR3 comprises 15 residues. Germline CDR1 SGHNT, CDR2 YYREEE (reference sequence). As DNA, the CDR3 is TGTGCCAGCAGCTCTACAGGGGGCTTCACAGATACGCAGTATTTT. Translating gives CASSSTGGFTDTQYF.